At least ten counts were recorded for the clone carrying this TCR beta chain. The antigen is unknown. Full-length variable regions came from constant-region reverse primers plus semi-nested Nested Universal Primer A PCR. TCRdb itself ran the 5' RACE reads through MiXCR, one entry per CDR3 protein. The repertoire holds 20,000 to 25,000 distinct CDR3 sequences, with less than 40% as singletons. CDR3 length: 13 residues. Looked up from germline, CDR1 is SGHTA and CDR2 is FQGTGA. The J segment lost 6 bases and the V segment lost 3 bases, leaving 4 bases of the junction unmatched. Study-level points and caveats: Tumor memory CD4+ T cell TCR gene usage clustered with blood and lymph node memory CD4+ cells and lymph node naive CD4+ cells. Tumor Tregs overlapped most with tumor, then blood, naive CD4+ cells.

Naive CD4+ T cells were purified with Tregs depleted by CD25. This chain connects TRBV7-3 to TRBJ2-7, with 8 bases aligning to TRBD2. This TCR was recovered from a female donor with breast cancer. Sequencing was performed on tumor-infiltrating naive CD4+ T cells sorted from the breast tumor. As for subset: naive CD4+ T cells, CD4+CD45RA+CD25-. CDR3 in DNA: TGTGCCAGCAGCTTGGATCGGGGGGGCGAGCAGTACTTC. As protein: CASSLDRGGEQYF.